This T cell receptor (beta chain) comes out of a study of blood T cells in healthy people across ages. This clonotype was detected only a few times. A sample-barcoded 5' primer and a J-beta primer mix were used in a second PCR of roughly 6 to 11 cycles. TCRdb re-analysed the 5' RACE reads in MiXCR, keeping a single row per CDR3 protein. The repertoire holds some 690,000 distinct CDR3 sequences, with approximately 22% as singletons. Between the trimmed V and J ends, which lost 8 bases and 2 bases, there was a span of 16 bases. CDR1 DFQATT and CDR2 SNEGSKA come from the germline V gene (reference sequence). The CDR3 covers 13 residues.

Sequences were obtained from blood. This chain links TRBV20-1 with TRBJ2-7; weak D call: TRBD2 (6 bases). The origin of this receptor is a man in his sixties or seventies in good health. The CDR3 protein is CSTSGGSAYEQYF. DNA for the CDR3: TGCAGTACTTCCGGGGGATCCGCCTACGAGCAGTACTTC.